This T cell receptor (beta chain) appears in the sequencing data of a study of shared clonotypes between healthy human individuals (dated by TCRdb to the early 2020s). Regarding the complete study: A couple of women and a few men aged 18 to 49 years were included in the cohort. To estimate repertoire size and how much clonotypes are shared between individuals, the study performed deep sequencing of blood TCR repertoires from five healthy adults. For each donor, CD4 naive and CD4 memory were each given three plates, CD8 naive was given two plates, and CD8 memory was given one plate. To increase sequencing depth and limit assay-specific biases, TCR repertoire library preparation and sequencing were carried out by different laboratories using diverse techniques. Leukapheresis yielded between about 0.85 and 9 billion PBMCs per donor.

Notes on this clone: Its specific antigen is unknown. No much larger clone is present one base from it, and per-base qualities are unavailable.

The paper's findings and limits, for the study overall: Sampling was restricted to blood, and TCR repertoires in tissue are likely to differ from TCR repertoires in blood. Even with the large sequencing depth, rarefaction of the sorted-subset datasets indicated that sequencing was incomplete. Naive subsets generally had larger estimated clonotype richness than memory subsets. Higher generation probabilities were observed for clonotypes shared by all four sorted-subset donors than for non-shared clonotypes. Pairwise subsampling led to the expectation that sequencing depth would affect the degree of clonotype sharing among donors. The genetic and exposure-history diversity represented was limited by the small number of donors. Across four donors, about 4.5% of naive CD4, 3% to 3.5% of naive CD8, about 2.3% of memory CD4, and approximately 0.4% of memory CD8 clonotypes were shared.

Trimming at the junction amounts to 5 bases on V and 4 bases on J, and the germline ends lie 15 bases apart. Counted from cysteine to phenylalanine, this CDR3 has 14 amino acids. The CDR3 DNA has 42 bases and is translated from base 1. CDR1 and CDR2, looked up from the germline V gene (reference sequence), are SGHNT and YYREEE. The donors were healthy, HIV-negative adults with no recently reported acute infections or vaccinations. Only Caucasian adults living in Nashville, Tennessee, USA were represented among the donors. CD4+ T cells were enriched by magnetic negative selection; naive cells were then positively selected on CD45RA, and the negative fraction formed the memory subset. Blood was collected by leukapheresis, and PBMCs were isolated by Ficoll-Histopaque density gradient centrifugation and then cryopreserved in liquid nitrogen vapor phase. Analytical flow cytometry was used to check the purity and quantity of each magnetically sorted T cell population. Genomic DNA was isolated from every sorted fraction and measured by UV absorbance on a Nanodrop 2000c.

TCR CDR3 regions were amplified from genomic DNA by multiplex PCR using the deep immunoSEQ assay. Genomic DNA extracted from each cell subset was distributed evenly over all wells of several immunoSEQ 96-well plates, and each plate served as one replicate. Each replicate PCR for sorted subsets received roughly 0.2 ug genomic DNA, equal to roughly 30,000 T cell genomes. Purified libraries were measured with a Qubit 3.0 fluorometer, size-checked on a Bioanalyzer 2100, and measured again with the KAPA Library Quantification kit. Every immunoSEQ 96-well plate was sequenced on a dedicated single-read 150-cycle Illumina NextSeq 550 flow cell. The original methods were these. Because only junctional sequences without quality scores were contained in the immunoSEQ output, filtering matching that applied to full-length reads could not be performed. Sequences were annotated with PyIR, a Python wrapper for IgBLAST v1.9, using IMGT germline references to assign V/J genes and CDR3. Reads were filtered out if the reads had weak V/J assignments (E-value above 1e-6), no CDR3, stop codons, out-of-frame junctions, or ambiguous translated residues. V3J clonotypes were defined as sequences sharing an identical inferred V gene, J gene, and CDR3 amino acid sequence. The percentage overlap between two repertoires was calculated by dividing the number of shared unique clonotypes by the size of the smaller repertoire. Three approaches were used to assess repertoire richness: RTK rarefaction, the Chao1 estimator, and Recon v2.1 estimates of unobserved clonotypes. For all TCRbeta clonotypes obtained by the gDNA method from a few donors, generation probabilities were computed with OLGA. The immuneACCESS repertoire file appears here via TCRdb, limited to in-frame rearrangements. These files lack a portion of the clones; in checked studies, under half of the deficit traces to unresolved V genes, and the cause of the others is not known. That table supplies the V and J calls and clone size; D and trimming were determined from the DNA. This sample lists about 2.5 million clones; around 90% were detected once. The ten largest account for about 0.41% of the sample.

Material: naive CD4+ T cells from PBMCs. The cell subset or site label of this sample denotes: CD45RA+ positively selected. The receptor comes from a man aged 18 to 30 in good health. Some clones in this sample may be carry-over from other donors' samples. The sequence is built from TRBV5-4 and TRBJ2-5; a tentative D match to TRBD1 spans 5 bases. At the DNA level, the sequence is TGTGCCAGCAGTCCCTGGAAGGGGCGAGAGACCCAGTACTTC. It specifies CASSPWKGRETQYF.